This entry concerns a single T cell receptor beta chain. The data derive from a study of blood T cell repertoires in COVID-19. Germline CDR1 and CDR2: ENHRY and SYGVKD. The CDR3 runs to 14 residues. V gave up 2 bases and J gave up 6 bases, with 11 bases separating them. The repertoire was sequenced with immunoSEQ multiplex PCR; TCRdb's copy has only in-frame clones and lacks some. Among 250,000 to 400,000 clones listed, 70% to 90% were seen once. The sequencing input was peripheral blood. The chain joins TRBV10-3 to TRBJ2-1, with D possibly TRBD1 on 5 matching bases. This sequence was found in a woman under 40 with COVID-19, enrolled during active disease. CDR3 sequence: CAISEVGQGNEQFF. Here the CDR3 DNA reads TGTGCCATCAGTGAGGTCGGCCAGGGCAATGAGCAGTTCTTC.